The 12 T cell receptor beta chains below all came from one sample that was sequenced in a study of CD8+CD57+ T cells in acquired aplastic anemia. Selection for sequencing was limited to patients who had shown CD8+CD57+ cell expansion by flow cytometry. Genomic DNA, serving as template, underwent TCR beta VDJ and CDR3 profiling. MiXCR was run by TCRdb on the reads, yielding one entry per CDR3 protein. Of 150,000 to 200,000 distinct CDR3 sequences in the sample, roughly 48% were seen once. Source material: sorted CD4+, CD8+, or CD8+CD57+ T cells (not recorded which) from PBMCs. The receptors come from a human donor with aplastic anemia.

Regarding this clonotype: This may stem from a read error, because a much larger clone lies one nucleotide away. The J gene is TRBJ2-5, the V gene TRBV20-1; D possibly corresponds to TRBD1 (5 bases). CDR3 length equals 19 residues. CDR1 is DFQATT, CDR2 SNEGSKA, per germline (reference sequence). The CDR3 spells CSARTLPGLTLGHQGTQYF. The CDR3 DNA follows: TGCAGTGCTAGGACGTTACCGGGCCTAACTCTGGGGCACCAAGGGACCCAGTACTTC.

DNA for the CDR3: TGCAGTGCCTCGGGGCAGGGGGCGATTAACTATGGCTACACCTTC. Its protein is CSASGQGAINYGYTF. The chain carries TRBV20-1 and TRBJ1-2; the match to TRBD1 covers 8 bases. From germline, CDR1 is DFQATT and CDR2 SNEGSKA (reference sequence). Losses at the gene ends were 6 bases for V and 1 base for J; bases not matched to a gene: 10. The CDR3 is 15 amino acids.

This clonotype was observed at least ten times. The chain has TRBV7-9 and TRBJ1-5; D unclear. This CDR3 has 13 residues. CDR1 and CDR2 (germline): SEHNR, FQNEAQ (reference sequence). V lost 1 base to trimming and J lost 6 bases, with 7 bases between them. The CDR3 loop is CASSLGTGQPQHF. The CDR3 DNA sequence: TGTGCCAGCAGCTTAGGGACGGGTCAGCCCCAGCATTTT.

The chain uses TRBV24-1 and TRBJ1-2; no clear D gene. The CDR3 has 13 amino acids. In germline, CDR1 is KGHDR, CDR2 SFDVKD. V lost 2 bases and J lost 3, with 6 bases in between. CDR3 region: CATSDYRDYGYTF. The CDR3 nucleotides are TGTGCCACCAGTGATTATCGGGACTATGGCTACACCTTC.

The rearrangement joins TRBV10-3 to TRBJ2-2, with a tentative D call TRBD1 (6 bases). The CDR3 totals 17 residues. Per germline, CDR1 ENHRY and CDR2 SYGVKD. The V gene lost 0 bases and the J gene lost 3 bases, with 14 bases spanning the gap. The CDR3 sequence: CAISESTGRAHTGELFF. CDR3 DNA sequence: TGTGCCATCAGTGAGTCGACAGGCAGGGCCCACACCGGGGAGCTGTTTTTT.

Comments on this clonotype: Being one base from a much bigger clone, this may be a read error. The chain uses TRBV7-9 and TRBJ2-5; D possibly corresponds to TRBD2 (6 bases). The V gene's germline CDR1 is SEHNR and CDR2 FQNEAQ (reference sequence). CDR3 length: 14 amino acids. As DNA, the CDR3 is TGTGCCAGCAGCTGGAACGGGAGCCCCAAGACCCTGTACTTC. Its translation: CASSWNGSPKTLYF.

This rearrangement joins TRBV5-4 to TRBJ2-3, with TRBD1 as a possible D gene (6 bases). The ends were cut back, 3 bases at V and 0 bases at J, with 14 bases in the middle. CDR1 and CDR2 (germline): SGHNT, YYREEE (reference sequence). There are 16 residues in the CDR3. CDR3 residues: CASSSGQKTSTDTQYF. Here the CDR3 DNA reads TGTGCCAGCAGCTCAGGACAGAAAACTAGCACAGATACGCAGTATTTT.

This sequence joins TRBV7-3 and TRBJ1-5; no reliable D call. CDR1 is SGHTA and CDR2 is FQGTGA in the germline V gene. V was shortened by 0 bases and J by 8 bases, with 8 bases between the two germline ends. There are 13 residues in the CDR3. The CDR3: CASSLTPGEPQHF. CDR3 DNA sequence: TGTGCCAGCAGCTTAACACCGGGAGAGCCCCAGCATTTT. Full variable domain (outside the CDR3, taken from reference TRBV7-3 and TRBJ1-5): GAGVSQTPSNKVTEKGKYVELRCDPISGHTALYWYRQSLGQGPEFLIYFQGTGAADDSGLPNDRFFAVRPEGSVSTLKIQRTERGDSAVYLCASSLTPGEPQHFGDGTRLSIL.

This clonotype was recorded a few times. The V gene is TRBV10-2, the J gene TRBJ1-5; D might be TRBD1 (5 bases). Deletions cut 3 bases from V and 3 bases from J, with 6 bases between. Per the germline V gene, CDR1 is WSHSY and CDR2 is SAAADI. The CDR3 runs to 13 residues. The CDR3 region has the DNA TGCGCCAGCAGTGACAGGGCCAATCAGCCCCAGCATTTT. Translating gives CASSDRANQPQHF.

In this sample, this clonotype turned up many times. The chain has TRBV6-1 and TRBJ1-2; TRBD1 agrees at 8 bases. V dropped 8 bases and J dropped 4; count of bases not matched to a gene: 9. CDR1 and CDR2 (germline): MNHNS, SASEGT. The CDR3 covers 14 residues. The CDR3 DNA is TGTGCCAGCCACTCAGACAGGGGATTCTATGGCTACACCTTC. This sequence encodes CASHSDRGFYGYTF.

The chain carries TRBV5-5 and TRBJ1-1; possible D gene TRBD1, 5 bases. Germline CDR1 SGHKS, CDR2 YYEKEE (reference sequence). This CDR3 has 16 amino acids. V dropped 0 bases and J dropped 3 bases, with 15 bases sitting between them. CDR3 residues: CASSLGPGRVDTEAFF. CDR3 bases: TGTGCCAGCAGCTTGGGGCCAGGGAGGGTCGACACTGAAGCTTTCTTT.

This clonotype came up many times. The V and J genes are TRBV7-3 and TRBJ1-3; the D is unclear. CDR3 size: 15 residues. Germline V lookup: CDR1 SGHTA, CDR2 FQGTGA. V was shortened by 5 bases and J by 0 bases, with 11 bases between the two germline ends. This chain's CDR3 is CASSKDPSSGNTIYF. Here the CDR3 DNA reads TGTGCCAGCAGCAAGGACCCCAGCTCTGGAAACACCATATATTTT. The entire variable domain, with the rest obtained from reference TRBV7-3 and TRBJ1-3, is as follows: GAGVSQTPSNKVTEKGKYVELRCDPISGHTALYWYRQSLGQGPEFLIYFQGTGAADDSGLPNDRFFAVRPEGSVSTLKIQRTERGDSAVYLCASSKDPSSGNTIYFGEGSWLTVV.